This TCR beta chain derives from a study of T-cell memory formation after mild COVID-19. As for the study in general: For the most part, TCR clusters were specific to one donor. Findings of the study overall: CD4/CD8 balance held among clones contracting day 15 to 85, and later expanders leaned CD4+. Several responding clones turned up in pre-infection memory, indicating that cross-reactive memory may have taken part.

After removal of 4 bases from V and 5 bases from J, the junction contained 6 bases not matched to a gene. CDR3 length: 14 amino acids. Germline lookup yields CDR1 SGHRS and CDR2 YFSETQ. 5'RACE with constant-segment primers built TCRalpha and TCRbeta cDNA libraries with UMIs. TCRdb re-called the 5' RACE reads through MiXCR, storing one row per CDR3 protein. The table shows roughly 400,000 distinct CDR3 sequences, with roughly 17% occurring only once. As to this clonotype: Its target is unknown.

This sequence was found in a man in his late teens or twenties who had mild COVID-19 (a few samples of this study predate the infection). Cell type and time point are not known. This chain joins TRBV5-1 and TRBJ1-1; 9 nucleotides align to TRBD1. The material sequenced was PBMCs or a T cell subset sorted from them (not recorded which). This chain's CDR3 is CASSKDRGATEAFF. In nucleotides, the CDR3 is TGCGCCAGCAGCAAGGACAGGGGAGCTACTGAAGCTTTCTTT.